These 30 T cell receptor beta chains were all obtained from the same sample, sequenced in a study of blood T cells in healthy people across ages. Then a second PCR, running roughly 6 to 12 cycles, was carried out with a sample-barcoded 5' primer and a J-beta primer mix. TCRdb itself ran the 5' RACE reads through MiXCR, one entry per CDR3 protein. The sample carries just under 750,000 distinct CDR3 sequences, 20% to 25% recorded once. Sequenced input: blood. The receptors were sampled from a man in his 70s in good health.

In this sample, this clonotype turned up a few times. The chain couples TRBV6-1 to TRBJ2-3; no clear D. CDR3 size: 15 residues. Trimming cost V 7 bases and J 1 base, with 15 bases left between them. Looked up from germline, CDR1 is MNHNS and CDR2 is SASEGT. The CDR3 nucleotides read TGTGCCAGCATATTTGGTCAGCAAGGCACAGATACGCAGTATTTT. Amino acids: CASIFGQQGTDTQYF.

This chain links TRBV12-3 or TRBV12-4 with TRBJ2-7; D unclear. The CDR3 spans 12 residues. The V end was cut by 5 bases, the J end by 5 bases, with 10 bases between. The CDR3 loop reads CASSLWANEQYF. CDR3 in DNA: TGTGCCAGCAGTCTTTGGGCCAACGAGCAGTACTTC.

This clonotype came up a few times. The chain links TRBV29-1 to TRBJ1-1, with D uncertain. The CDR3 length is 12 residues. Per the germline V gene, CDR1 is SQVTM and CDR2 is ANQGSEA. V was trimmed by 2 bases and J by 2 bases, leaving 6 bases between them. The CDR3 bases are TGCAGCGTTGAATCGTCAAACACTGAAGCTTTCTTT. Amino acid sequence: CSVESSNTEAFF.

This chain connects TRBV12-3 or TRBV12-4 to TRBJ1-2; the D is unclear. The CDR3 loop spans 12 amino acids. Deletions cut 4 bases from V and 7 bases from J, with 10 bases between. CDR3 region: CASSSTGLGYTF. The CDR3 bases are TGTGCCAGCAGTTCCACCGGACTTGGCTACACCTTC.

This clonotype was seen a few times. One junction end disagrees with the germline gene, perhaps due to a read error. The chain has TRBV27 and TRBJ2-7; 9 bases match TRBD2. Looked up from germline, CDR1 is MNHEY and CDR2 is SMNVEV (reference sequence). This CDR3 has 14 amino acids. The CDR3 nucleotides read TGTGCCAGCAGCTTCCTCGGGAGCGGGGGGCTCCTGTTCTTC. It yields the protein CASSFLGSGGLLFF.

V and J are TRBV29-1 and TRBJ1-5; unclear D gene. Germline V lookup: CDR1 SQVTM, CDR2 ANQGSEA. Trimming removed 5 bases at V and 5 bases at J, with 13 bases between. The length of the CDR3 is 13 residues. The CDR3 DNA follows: TGCAGCGTTCAGGCAGAACAATATCAGCCCCAGCATTTT. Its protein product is CSVQAEQYQPQHF.

The CDR3 DNA reads as TGTGCCAGCAGCCAATTCTCCCAGACCTACAATGAGCAGTTCTTC. Translation: CASSQFSQTYNEQFF. This sequence joins TRBV3-1 and TRBJ2-5; D remains ambiguous. The J call could be wrong; TRBJ2-1 is a better fit for the DNA end. Germline values: CDR1 LGHDT, CDR2 YNNKEL (reference sequence). CDR3 length: 15 residues.

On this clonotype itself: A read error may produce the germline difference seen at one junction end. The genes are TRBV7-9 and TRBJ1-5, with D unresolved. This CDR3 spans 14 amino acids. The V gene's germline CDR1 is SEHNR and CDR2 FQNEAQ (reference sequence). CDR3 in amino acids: CSSSSLRVNQPQHF. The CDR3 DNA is TGTTCCAGCAGCTCTCTACGGGTCAATCAGCCCCAGCATTTT.

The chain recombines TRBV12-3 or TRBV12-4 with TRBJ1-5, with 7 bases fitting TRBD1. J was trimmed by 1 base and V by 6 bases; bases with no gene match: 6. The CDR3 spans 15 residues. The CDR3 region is CASRYQQGSNQPQHF. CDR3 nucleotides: TGTGCCAGCAGGTACCAACAGGGGAGCAATCAGCCCCAGCATTTT.

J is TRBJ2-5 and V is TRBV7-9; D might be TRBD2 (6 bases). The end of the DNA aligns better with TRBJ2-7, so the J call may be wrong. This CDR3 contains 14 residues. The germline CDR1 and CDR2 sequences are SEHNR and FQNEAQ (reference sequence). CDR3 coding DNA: TGTGCCAGCAGCTTGGGGGGAATCATCTACGAGCAGTACTTC. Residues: CASSLGGIIYEQYF.

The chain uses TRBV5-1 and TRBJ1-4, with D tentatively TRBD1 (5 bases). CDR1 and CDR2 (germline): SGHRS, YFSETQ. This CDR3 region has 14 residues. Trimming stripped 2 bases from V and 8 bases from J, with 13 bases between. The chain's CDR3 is CASSFVAGKEKLFF. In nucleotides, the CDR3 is TGCGCCAGCAGCTTCGTGGCAGGGAAAGAAAAACTGTTTTTT.

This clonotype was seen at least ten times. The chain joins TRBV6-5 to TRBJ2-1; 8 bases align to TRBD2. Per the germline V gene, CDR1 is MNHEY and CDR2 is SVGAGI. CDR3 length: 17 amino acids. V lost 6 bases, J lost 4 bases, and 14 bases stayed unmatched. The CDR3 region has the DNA TGTGCCAGCAGCCCGTCCCCAGCGGGGGCCTCGTACAATGAGCAGTTCTTC. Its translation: CASSPSPAGASYNEQFF.

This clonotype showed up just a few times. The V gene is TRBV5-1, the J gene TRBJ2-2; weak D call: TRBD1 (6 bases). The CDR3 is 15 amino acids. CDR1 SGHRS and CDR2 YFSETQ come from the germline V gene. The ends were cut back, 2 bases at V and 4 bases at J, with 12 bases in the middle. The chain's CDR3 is CASSLGQLGTGELFF. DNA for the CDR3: TGCGCCAGCAGCTTAGGACAGCTAGGCACCGGGGAGCTGTTTTTT.

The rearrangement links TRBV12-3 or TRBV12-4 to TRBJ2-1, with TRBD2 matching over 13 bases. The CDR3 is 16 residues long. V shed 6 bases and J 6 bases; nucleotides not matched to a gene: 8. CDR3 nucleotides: TGTGCCAGCAGCCTGGGACTAGCGGGGAGAGGCAATGAGCAGTTCTTC. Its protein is CASSLGLAGRGNEQFF.

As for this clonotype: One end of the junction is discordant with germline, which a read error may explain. The CDR3 DNA follows: TGTGCCGGCAGCTTAATCGATGAGCAGTTCTTC. This sequence encodes CAGSLIDEQFF. The V and J genes are TRBV7-2 and TRBJ2-1, with D hard to call. This CDR3 has 11 residues. The V gene's germline CDR1 is SGHTA and CDR2 FQGNSA.

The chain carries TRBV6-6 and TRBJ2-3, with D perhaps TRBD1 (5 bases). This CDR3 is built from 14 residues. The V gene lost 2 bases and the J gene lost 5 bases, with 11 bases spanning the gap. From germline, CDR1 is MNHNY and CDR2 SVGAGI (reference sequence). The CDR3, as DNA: TGTGCCAGCAGTTACCTGGGGCTTGGAGATACGCAGTATTTT. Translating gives CASSYLGLGDTQYF.

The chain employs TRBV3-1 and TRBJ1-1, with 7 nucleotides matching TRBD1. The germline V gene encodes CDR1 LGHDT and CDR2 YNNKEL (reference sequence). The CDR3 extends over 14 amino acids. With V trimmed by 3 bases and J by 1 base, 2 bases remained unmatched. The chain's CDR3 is CASSHWTGNTEAFF. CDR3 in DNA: TGTGCCAGCAGCCATTGGACAGGGAACACTGAAGCTTTCTTT.

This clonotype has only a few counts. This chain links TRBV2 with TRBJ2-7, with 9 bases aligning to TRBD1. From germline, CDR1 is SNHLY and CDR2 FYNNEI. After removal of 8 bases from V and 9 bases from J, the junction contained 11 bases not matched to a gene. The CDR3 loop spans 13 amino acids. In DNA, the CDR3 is TGTGCCAGCGATCCGGGACAGGGTTATCGGCAGTACTTC. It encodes CASDPGQGYRQYF. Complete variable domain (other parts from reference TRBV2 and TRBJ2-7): EPEVTQTPSHQVTQMGQEVILRCVPISNHLYFYWYRQILGQKVEFLVSFYNNEISEKSEIFDDQFSVERPDGSNFTLKIRSTKLEDSAMYFCASDPGQGYRQYFGPGTRLTVT.

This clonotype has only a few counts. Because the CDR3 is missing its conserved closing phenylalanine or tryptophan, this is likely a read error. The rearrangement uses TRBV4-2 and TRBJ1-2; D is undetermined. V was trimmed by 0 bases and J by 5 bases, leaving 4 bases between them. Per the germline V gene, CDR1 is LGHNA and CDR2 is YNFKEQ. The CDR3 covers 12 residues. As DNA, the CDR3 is TGTGCCAGCAGCCAAGAATCTTATGGCTACACCCTC. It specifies CASSQESYGYTL.

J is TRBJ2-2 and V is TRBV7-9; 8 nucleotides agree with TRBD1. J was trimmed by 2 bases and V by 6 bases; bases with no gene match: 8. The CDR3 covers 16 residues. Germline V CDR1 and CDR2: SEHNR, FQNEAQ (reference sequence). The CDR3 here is CASRIIQGDNTGELFF. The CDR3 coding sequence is TGTGCCAGCAGGATCATACAGGGGGATAACACCGGGGAGCTGTTTTTT.

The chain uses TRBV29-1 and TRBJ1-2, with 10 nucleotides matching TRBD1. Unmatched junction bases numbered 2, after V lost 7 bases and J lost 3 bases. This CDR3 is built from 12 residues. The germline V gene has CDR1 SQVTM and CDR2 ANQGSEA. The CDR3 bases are TGCAGCGCAGGGACAGGGGACTATGGCTACACCTTC. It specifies CSAGTGDYGYTF. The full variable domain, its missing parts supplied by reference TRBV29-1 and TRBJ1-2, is SAVISQKPSRDICQRGTSLTIQCQVDSQVTMMFWYRQQPGQSLTLIATANQGSEATYESGFVIDKFPISRPNLTFSTLTVSNMSPEDSSIYLCSAGTGDYGYTFGSGTRLTVV.

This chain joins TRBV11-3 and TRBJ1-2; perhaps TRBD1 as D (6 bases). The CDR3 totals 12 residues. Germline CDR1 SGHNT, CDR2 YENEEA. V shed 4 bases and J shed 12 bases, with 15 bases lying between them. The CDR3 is CASSSGGLRDTF. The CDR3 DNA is TGTGCCAGCAGCTCTGGGGGCCTGAGGGACACCTTC.

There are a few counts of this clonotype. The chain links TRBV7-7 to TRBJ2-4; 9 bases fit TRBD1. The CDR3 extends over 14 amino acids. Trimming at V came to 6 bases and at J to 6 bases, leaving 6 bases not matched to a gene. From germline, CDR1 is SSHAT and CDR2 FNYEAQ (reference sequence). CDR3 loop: CASSPGTGSNIQYF. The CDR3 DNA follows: TGTGCCAGCAGTCCCGGGACAGGGTCAAACATTCAGTACTTC.

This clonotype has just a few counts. The CDR3 DNA sequence: TGCGCCAGCAGCTTGGTCCTAGCGAGTACCGGGGAGCTGTTTTTT. It yields the protein CASSLVLASTGELFF. The chain links TRBV5-1 to TRBJ2-2, with D possibly TRBD2 on 6 matching bases. Germline V lookup: CDR1 SGHRS, CDR2 YFSETQ. The CDR3 runs to 15 residues. V was shortened by 0 bases and J by 5 bases, with 11 bases between the two germline ends.

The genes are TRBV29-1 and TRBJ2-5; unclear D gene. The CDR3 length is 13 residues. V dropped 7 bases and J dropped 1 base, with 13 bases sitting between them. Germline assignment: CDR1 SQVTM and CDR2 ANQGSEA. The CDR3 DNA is TGCAGCGGCCGGCTCATGGGCCAAGAGACCCAGTACTTC. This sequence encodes CSGRLMGQETQYF.

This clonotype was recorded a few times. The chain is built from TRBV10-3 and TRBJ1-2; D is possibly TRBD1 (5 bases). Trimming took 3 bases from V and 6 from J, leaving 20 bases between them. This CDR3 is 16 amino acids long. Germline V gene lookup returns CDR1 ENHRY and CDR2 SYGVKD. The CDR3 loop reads CAISDLGTGGTDGYTF. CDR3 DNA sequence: TGTGCCATCAGTGACCTTGGGACTGGTGGAACTGATGGCTACACCTTC.

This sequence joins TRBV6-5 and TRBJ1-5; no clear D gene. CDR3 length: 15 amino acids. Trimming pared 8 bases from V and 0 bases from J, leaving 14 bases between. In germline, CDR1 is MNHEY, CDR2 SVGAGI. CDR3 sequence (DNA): TGTGCCAGCTCTAACTCGGTAGATAGCAATCAGCCCCAGCATTTT. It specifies CASSNSVDSNQPQHF.

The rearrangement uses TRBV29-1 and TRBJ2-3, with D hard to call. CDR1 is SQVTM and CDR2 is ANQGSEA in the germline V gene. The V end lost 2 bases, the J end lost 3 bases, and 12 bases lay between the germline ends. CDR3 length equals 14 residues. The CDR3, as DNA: TGCAGCGTTGAAAGACCAGCCGGGACAGATACGCAGTATTTT. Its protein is CSVERPAGTDTQYF.

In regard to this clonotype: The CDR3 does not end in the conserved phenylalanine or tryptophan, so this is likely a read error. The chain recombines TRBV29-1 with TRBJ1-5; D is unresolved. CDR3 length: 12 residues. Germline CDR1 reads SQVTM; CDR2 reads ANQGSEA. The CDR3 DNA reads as TGCAGCGTTAAAGAGAGCAATCAGCCCCAGCATCTT. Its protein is CSVKESNQPQHL.

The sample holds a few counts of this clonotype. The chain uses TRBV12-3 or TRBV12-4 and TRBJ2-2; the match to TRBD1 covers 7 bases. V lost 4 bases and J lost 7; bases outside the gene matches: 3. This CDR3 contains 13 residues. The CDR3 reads CASSSRQGGELFF. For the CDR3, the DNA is TGTGCCAGCAGTTCCAGACAGGGCGGGGAGCTGTTTTTT.